These 23 T cell receptor beta chains originate from one sample sequenced in a study of siplizumab effects on memory and regulatory T cells. TCRdb keeps only in-frame clones here, not all; method: immunoSEQ multiplex PCR. Of approximately 91,000 clones listed, approximately 95% are singletons. Sequenced sample: CD8+ T cells sorted from blood. The receptors were sampled from a human donor in good health.

This clone occurred once. The rearrangement links TRBV27 to TRBJ1-4; D is possibly TRBD1 (5 bases). The germline CDR1 and CDR2 sequences are MNHEY and SMNVEV (reference sequence). The CDR3 is made up of 15 amino acids. V was pared by 5 bases and J by 3 bases, with 13 bases between. As DNA, the CDR3 is TGTGCCAGCAGTCACCCCCGGGACTCTAATGAAAAACTGTTTTTT. This encodes CASSHPRDSNEKLFF.

The V gene is TRBV4-1, the J gene TRBJ2-7; tentative D call: TRBD2 (6 bases). Looked up from germline, CDR1 is MGHRA and CDR2 is YSYEKL. V was trimmed by 5 bases and J by 7 bases, leaving 15 bases between them. The CDR3 contains 13 residues. The CDR3 nucleotides are TGCGCCAGCAGCAGACGGGAGTCAGGTGAGCAGTACTTC. It specifies CASSRRESGEQYF.

J is TRBJ2-3 and V is TRBV5-4; TRBD2 agrees at 9 bases. V was pared by 0 bases and J by 4 bases, with 12 bases of the junction left unmatched. In germline, CDR1 is SGHNT, CDR2 YYREEE (reference sequence). This CDR3 contains 18 residues. DNA for the CDR3: TGTGCCAGCAGCTTGGAGGTTAGCGGGAGCGTTGAGGCAGATACGCAGTATTTT. Translated: CASSLEVSGSVEADTQYF.

V and J are TRBV29-1 and TRBJ2-7, with 10 bases that match TRBD2. Germline loops: CDR1 SQVTM, CDR2 ANQGSEA. CDR3 length equals 14 residues. J was trimmed by 1 base and V by 4 bases; bases with no gene match: 4. The CDR3 loop is CSVGTSGLSYEQYF. The CDR3 nucleotides read TGCAGCGTTGGGACTAGCGGACTATCCTACGAGCAGTACTTC.

This chain links TRBV2 with TRBJ1-1; a weak D match, TRBD1 (5 bases). V lost 7 bases, J lost 1 base, and 13 bases lay in between. Looked up from germline, CDR1 is SNHLY and CDR2 is FYNNEI. This CDR3 region has 14 residues. CDR3 region: CASTDLTENTEAFF. Written as DNA, the CDR3 is TGTGCCAGCACTGATCTGACAGAGAACACTGAAGCTTTCTTT.

The chain carries TRBV5-6 and TRBJ1-2, with 9 bases aligning to TRBD1. The germline CDR1 and CDR2 sequences are SGHDT and YYEEEE. With 0 bases clipped from V and 6 bases from J, the junction kept 3 bases outside the gene matches. This CDR3 is built from 14 residues. The CDR3 nucleotides read TGTGCCAGCAGCTTGGACAGGGGGCTCGATGGCTACACCTTC. It yields the protein CASSLDRGLDGYTF.

The chain employs TRBV10-2 and TRBJ2-1; possibly TRBD2 for D (6 bases). Trimming removed 6 bases from V and 2 bases from J, with 8 bases in between. This CDR3 region has 13 residues. Germline CDR1 reads WSHSY; CDR2 reads SAAADI. CDR3 region: CASSGSTYNEQFF. The CDR3 DNA follows: TGCGCCAGCAGCGGGAGTACCTACAATGAGCAGTTCTTC.

The chain is built from TRBV6-5 and TRBJ1-1, with D unclear. The CDR3 sequence is 14 residues long. V lost 6 bases and J 1 base, leaving 12 bases between the germline ends. In germline, CDR1 is MNHEY, CDR2 SVGAGI. The CDR3 region is CASSPLIENTEAFF. The CDR3 DNA is TGTGCCAGCAGCCCGTTAATCGAGAACACTGAAGCTTTCTTT.

This chain uses TRBV6-5 with TRBJ2-3; D remains unclear. Germline V lookup: CDR1 MNHEY, CDR2 SVGAGI. The CDR3 sequence is 13 residues long. The germline V and J ends were trimmed by 0 bases and 6 bases, with 7 bases remaining between them. CDR3 in amino acids: CASSYSRPDTQYF. CDR3 in DNA: TGTGCCAGCAGTTACTCACGTCCGGATACGCAGTATTTT.

The chain employs TRBV27 and TRBJ2-7; D is undetermined. There are 13 residues in the CDR3. The V gene lost 4 bases and the J gene lost 7 bases, with 14 bases spanning the gap. CDR1 MNHEY and CDR2 SMNVEV come from the germline V gene (reference sequence). CDR3 amino acids: CASSYQSGWEQYF. DNA of the CDR3: TGTGCCAGCAGTTACCAGTCTGGTTGGGAGCAGTACTTC.

This rearrangement joins TRBV19 to TRBJ1-1; tentative D call: TRBD1 (6 bases). The CDR3 contains 15 residues. The germline V and J ends were trimmed by 4 bases and 1 base, with 13 bases remaining between them. In germline, CDR1 is LNHDA, CDR2 SQIVND (reference sequence). The CDR3: CASSTQGLANTEAFF. CDR3 nucleotides: TGTGCCAGTAGTACCCAGGGGCTGGCGAACACTGAAGCTTTCTTT. Combining the CDR3 with reference TRBV19 and TRBJ1-1 gives the whole variable domain DGGITQSPKYLFRKEGQNVTLSCEQNLNHDAMYWYRQDPGQGLRLIYYSQIVNDFQKGDIAEGYSVSREKKESFPLTVTSAQKNPTAFYLCASSTQGLANTEAFFGQGTRLTVV.

This chain joins TRBV5-6 and TRBJ1-3; 9 bases line up with TRBD1. V dropped 4 bases and J dropped 0; count of bases not matched to a gene: 14. The germline gives CDR1 SGHDT, CDR2 YYEEEE. The CDR3 totals 19 residues. The DNA of the CDR3 is TGTGCCAGCAGCACCTCGTGGGGGACAGGGATATACTCTGGAAACACCATATATTTT. It codes for CASSTSWGTGIYSGNTIYF.

The rearrangement links TRBV6-5 to TRBJ1-2; no firm D call. V was cut by 2 bases and J by 0 bases, with 7 bases left in between. Per the germline V gene, CDR1 is MNHEY and CDR2 is SVGAGI. This CDR3 has 14 amino acids. CDR3 in amino acids: CASSYNGPNYGYTF. CDR3 in DNA: TGTGCCAGCAGTTACAATGGGCCTAACTATGGCTACACCTTC.

The rearrangement joins TRBV5-1 to TRBJ2-3; no reliable D call. The germline V gene encodes CDR1 SGHRS and CDR2 YFSETQ. V was shortened by 1 base and J by 0 bases, with 12 bases between the two germline ends. The CDR3 is made up of 16 amino acids. CDR3 loop: CASSLLSRTSTDTQYF. CDR3 in DNA: TGCGCCAGCAGCTTGCTCTCACGAACTAGCACAGATACGCAGTATTTT.

The chain recombines TRBV7-8 with TRBJ1-2; D not resolved. The ends were cut back, 0 bases at V and 3 bases at J, with 11 bases in the middle. This CDR3 contains 15 residues. CDR1 is SGHVS and CDR2 is FQNEAQ in the germline V gene. The CDR3 sequence is CASSLATRTYYGYTF. The CDR3 DNA reads TGTGCCAGCAGCTTAGCGACCAGGACGTACTATGGCTACACCTTC.

About this clone: At one end the junction does not follow the germline gene, possibly because of a read error. The CDR3 nucleotides are TGTGCCAGTAGCATAGGGGGGTGGACTGAAGCTTTCTTT. It translates to CASSIGGWTEAFF. V usage is TRBV19 and J usage is TRBJ1-1; D is perhaps TRBD1 (6 bases). Germline V CDR1 and CDR2: LNHDA, SQIVND (reference sequence). The CDR3 covers 13 residues.

The gene calls are TRBV5-1 and TRBJ2-7; TRBD1 matches 9 bases. The CDR3 spans 15 residues. The V gene's germline CDR1 is SGHRS and CDR2 YFSETQ. V gave up 4 bases and J gave up 2 bases; unmatched junction bases: 7. The CDR3 region is CASSEGTGNTYEQYF. Written as DNA, the CDR3 is TGCGCCAGCAGCGAAGGGACAGGGAACACCTACGAGCAGTACTTC.

The table lists this clone with a count of one. The chain employs TRBV7-2 and TRBJ2-3; D uncertain. This CDR3 is built from 12 residues. CDR1 and CDR2 (germline): SGHTA, FQGNSA. Trimming cost V 4 bases and J 5 bases, with 7 bases left between them. The CDR3 DNA sequence: TGTGCCAGCAGCTGGATACTAGATACGCAGTATTTT. Protein: CASSWILDTQYF.

Only one count was recorded for this clone. The chain recombines TRBV7-8 with TRBJ1-4; D ambiguous. The CDR3 runs 15 residues. CDR1 is SGHVS and CDR2 is FQNEAQ in the germline V gene. The V and J ends lost 1 base and 3 bases respectively, with 9 bases between them. CDR3 sequence: CASSLDIAANEKLFF. CDR3 in DNA: TGTGCCAGCAGCTTAGATATCGCAGCTAATGAAAAACTGTTTTTT.

The gene calls are TRBV29-1 and TRBJ2-1; the D is unclear. The CDR3 length is 11 residues. The V gene's germline CDR1 is SQVTM and CDR2 ANQGSEA. V lost 5 bases, J lost 4 bases, and 6 bases lay in between. As DNA, the CDR3 is TGCAGCGTTAACCCTTACAATGAGCAGTTCTTC. It encodes CSVNPYNEQFF.

V gene TRBV28 combines with J gene TRBJ1-2; 8 bases agree with TRBD1. Germline V gene lookup returns CDR1 MDHEN and CDR2 SYDVKM. The J segment lost 7 bases and the V segment lost 4 bases, leaving 14 bases of the junction unmatched. The CDR3 is 16 residues long. In nucleotides, the CDR3 is TGTGCCAGCAGTTCCCTTAATTTCGACAGGGGCCGTGGCTACACCTTC. This sequence encodes CASSSLNFDRGRGYTF.

The chain employs TRBV4-1 and TRBJ2-5; D tentatively reads TRBD1 or TRBD2 (5 bases each). The germline CDR1 and CDR2 sequences are MGHRA and YSYEKL. V was trimmed by 4 bases and J by 5 bases, leaving 11 bases between them. The CDR3 runs 13 residues. The CDR3 sequence is CASSPGAAETQYF. For the CDR3, the DNA is TGCGCCAGCAGCCCCGGGGCGGCGGAGACCCAGTACTTC.

This chain joins TRBV27 and TRBJ2-7; the D is unclear. Germline CDR1 and CDR2: MNHEY and SMNVEV (reference sequence). The ends were cut back, 7 bases at V and 0 bases at J, with 10 bases in the middle. This CDR3 contains 13 residues. The CDR3 region is CASTSAVSYEQYF. The CDR3 DNA reads as TGTGCCAGCACCTCGGCCGTCTCCTACGAGCAGTACTTC.